Listed here are 10 T cell receptor beta chains from one sample, sequenced in a study of CD8 T cells in ankylosing spondylitis. From the 5' RACE reads, TCRdb called clonotypes with MiXCR, one entry per CDR3 protein. The repertoire has roughly 130,000 distinct CDR3 sequences, about an eighth of them found once; the top ten carry 3%. Input material: blood, either unsorted or a sorted T cell fraction (not recorded which). The receptors shown here come from a female donor with ankylosing spondylitis or in good health (not recorded which).

The sample holds a few counts of this clonotype. The chain combines TRBV28 with TRBJ1-4; a weak D match, TRBD1 (5 bases). V lost 6 bases and J lost 5, with 19 bases in between. The length of the CDR3 is 16 residues. Germline V gene lookup returns CDR1 MDHEN and CDR2 SYDVKM. This CDR3 is CASRKQGTAWNEKLFF. CDR3 DNA: TGTGCCAGCAGAAAGCAGGGAACTGCTTGGAATGAAAAACTGTTTTTT.

This clonotype was seen only a few times. This chain connects TRBV7-2 to TRBJ2-7; 7 bases are a match to TRBD2. The junction had 5 bases not matched to a gene; V was cut back by 5 bases and J by 4 bases. Germline loops: CDR1 SGHTA, CDR2 FQGNSA. The CDR3 totals 13 residues. CDR3 nucleotides: TGTGCCAGCAGCCCGGGACTACAATACGAGCAGTACTTC. Its translation: CASSPGLQYEQYF.

This clonotype was seen a few times. Here the CDR3 DNA reads TGTGCCAGCAGCTTAGCGCCGGCAGCTGGAAACACCATATATTTT. Its protein product is CASSLAPAAGNTIYF. The J gene is TRBJ1-3, the V gene TRBV11-1, with no clear D. Germline V gene sequence: CDR1 SGHAT, CDR2 FQDESV (reference sequence). V was clipped by 0 bases and J by 2 bases, with 8 bases between them. This CDR3 has 15 residues.

This clonotype showed up many times. The chain joins TRBV29-1 to TRBJ1-1; D not certain. Trimming removed 1 base from V and 2 bases from J, with 11 bases in between. CDR1 is SQVTM, CDR2 ANQGSEA, per germline. This CDR3 is built from 14 residues. The CDR3 sequence is CSVEVEGLNTEAFF. The CDR3 DNA follows: TGCAGCGTTGAAGTTGAGGGCCTCAACACTGAAGCTTTCTTT.

The chain recombines TRBV5-1 with TRBJ2-1, with TRBD2 identical over 7 bases. The V and J ends lost 4 bases and 8 bases, in that order; junction bases with no gene match: 21. CDR3 size: 18 residues. Germline V lookup: CDR1 SGHRS, CDR2 YFSETQ. CDR3 in DNA: TGCGCCAGCAGCCCGAAAGTCCCAGCGGGACCCCGCATCGATGAGCAGTTCTTC. Its translation is CASSPKVPAGPRIDEQFF.

The sample holds many counts of this clonotype. This sequence joins TRBV28 and TRBJ2-3; 8 nucleotides line up with TRBD2. CDR1 MDHEN and CDR2 SYDVKM come from the germline V gene. V was pared by 3 bases and J by 4 bases, with 6 bases of the junction left unmatched. The CDR3 is 15 residues long. CDR3 residues: CASSFTGRAPDTQYF. Here the CDR3 DNA reads TGTGCCAGCAGTTTTACCGGGAGGGCCCCAGATACGCAGTATTTT.

V and J are TRBV25-1 and TRBJ2-5; TRBD1 agrees at 7 bases. The length of the CDR3 is 14 residues. Germline values: CDR1 MGHDK, CDR2 SYGVNS. The trim removed 2 bases at V and 7 bases at J, leaving 7 bases unmatched. This CDR3 is CASSEPTGIGTQYF. Written as DNA, the CDR3 is TGTGCCAGCAGTGAACCGACAGGGATTGGGACCCAGTACTTC.

The rearrangement links TRBV10-1 to TRBJ2-3; TRBD2 matches at 12 bases. Germline CDR1 and CDR2: WNHNN and SYGVQD (reference sequence). V shed 6 bases, J shed 4 bases, and the junction held 8 bases outside the gene matches. This CDR3 contains 16 residues. In DNA form, the CDR3 reads TGCGCCAGCAGCGATTTTGGACTAGCGGGACCAGATACGCAGTATTTT. This gives the protein CASSDFGLAGPDTQYF.

Concerning this clonotype itself: This CDR3 is missing its conserved last phenylalanine or tryptophan, likely due to a read error. The V and J genes are TRBV27 and TRBJ2-1, with 10 nucleotides matching TRBD1. The CDR3 spans 16 residues. CDR1 MNHEY and CDR2 SMNVEV come from the germline V gene (reference sequence). V dropped 4 bases and J dropped 7; count of bases not matched to a gene: 10. CDR3 sequence: CASSSLTGGERNEQFL. The CDR3, as DNA: TGTGCCAGCAGTTCACTGACAGGGGGCGAAAGGAATGAGCAGTTCTTG.

The chain couples TRBV2 to TRBJ2-3; 9 positions match TRBD2. The CDR3 has 16 residues. Trimming at V came to 6 bases and at J to 4 bases, leaving 11 bases not matched to a gene. CDR1 is SNHLY and CDR2 is FYNNEI in the germline V gene. The CDR3 reads CASSGASGKRADTQYF. The CDR3 bases are TGTGCCAGCAGCGGGGCTAGCGGGAAGAGGGCAGATACGCAGTATTTT. Drawing the rest from reference TRBV2 and TRBJ2-3, the complete variable domain is EPEVTQTPSHQVTQMGQEVILRCVPISNHLYFYWYRQILGQKVEFLVSFYNNEISEKSEIFDDQFSVERPDGSNFTLKIRSTKLEDSAMYFCASSGASGKRADTQYFGPGTRLTVL.